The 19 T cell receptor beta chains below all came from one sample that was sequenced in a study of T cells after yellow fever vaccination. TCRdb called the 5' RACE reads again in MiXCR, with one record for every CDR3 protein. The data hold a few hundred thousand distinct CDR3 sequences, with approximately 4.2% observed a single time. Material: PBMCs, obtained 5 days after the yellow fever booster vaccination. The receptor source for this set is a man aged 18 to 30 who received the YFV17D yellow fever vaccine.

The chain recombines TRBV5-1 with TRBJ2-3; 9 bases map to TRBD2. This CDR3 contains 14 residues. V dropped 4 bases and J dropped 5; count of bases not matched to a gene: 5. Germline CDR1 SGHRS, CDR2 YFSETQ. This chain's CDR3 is CASSRSGGQDTQYF. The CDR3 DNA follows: TGCGCCAGCAGCCGCAGCGGGGGGCAAGATACGCAGTATTTT.

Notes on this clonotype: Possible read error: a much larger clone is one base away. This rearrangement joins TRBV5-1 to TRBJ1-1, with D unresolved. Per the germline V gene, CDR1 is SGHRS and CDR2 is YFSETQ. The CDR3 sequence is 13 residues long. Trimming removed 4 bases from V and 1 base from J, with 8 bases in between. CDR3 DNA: TGCGCCAGCAGCCATAGTCGGAACACTGAAGCTTTCTTT. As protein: CASSHSRNTEAFF.

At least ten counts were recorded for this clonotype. For the CDR3, the DNA is TGTGCCAGCAGCAACAACTATGGCTACACCTTC. It specifies CASSNNYGYTF. The genes are TRBV9 and TRBJ1-2, with no clear D. Germline CDR1 SGDLS, CDR2 YYNGEE. The CDR3 totals 11 residues. V lost 4 bases, J lost 2 bases, and 3 bases lay in between.

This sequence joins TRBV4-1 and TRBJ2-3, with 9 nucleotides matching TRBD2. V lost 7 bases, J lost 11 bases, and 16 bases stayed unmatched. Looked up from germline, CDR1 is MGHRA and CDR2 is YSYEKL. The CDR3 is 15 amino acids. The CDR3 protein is CASNSRLAVGPGQYF. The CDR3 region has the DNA TGCGCCAGCAATTCCCGACTAGCGGTGGGTCCGGGGCAGTATTTT.

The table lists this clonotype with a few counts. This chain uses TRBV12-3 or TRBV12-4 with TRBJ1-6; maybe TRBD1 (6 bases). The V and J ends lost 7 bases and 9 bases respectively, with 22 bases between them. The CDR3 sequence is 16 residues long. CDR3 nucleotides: TGTGCCAGCACCCAAGCCGGAGGGGGTGGTACTTCACCCCTCCACTTT. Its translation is CASTQAGGGGTSPLHF.

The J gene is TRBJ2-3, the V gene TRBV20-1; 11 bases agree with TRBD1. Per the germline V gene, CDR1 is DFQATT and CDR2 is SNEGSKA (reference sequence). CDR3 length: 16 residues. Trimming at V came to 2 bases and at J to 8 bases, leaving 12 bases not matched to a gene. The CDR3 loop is CSARITGTGGLGTQYF. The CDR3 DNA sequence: TGCAGTGCTAGAATTACCGGGACAGGGGGTCTCGGTACGCAGTATTTT.

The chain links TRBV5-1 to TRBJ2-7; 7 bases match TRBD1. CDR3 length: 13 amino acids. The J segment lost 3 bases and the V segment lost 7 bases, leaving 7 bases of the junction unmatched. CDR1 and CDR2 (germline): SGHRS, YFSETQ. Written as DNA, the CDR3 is TGCGCCAGCGGGGGACAGTCAAACTACGAGCAGTACTTC. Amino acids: CASGGQSNYEQYF.

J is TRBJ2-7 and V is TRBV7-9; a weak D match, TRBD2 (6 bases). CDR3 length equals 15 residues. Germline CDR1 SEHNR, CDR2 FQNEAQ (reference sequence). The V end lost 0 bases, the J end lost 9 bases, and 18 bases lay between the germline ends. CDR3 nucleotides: TGTGCCAGCAGCTTAGCCCTGGGAGGCCCTCCGCGGCAGTACTTC. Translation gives CASSLALGGPPRQYF.

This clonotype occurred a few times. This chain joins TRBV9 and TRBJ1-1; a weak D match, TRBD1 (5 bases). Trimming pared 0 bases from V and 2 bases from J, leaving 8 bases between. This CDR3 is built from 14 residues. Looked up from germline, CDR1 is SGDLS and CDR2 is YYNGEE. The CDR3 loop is CASSVEGDNTEAFF. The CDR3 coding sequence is TGTGCCAGCAGCGTAGAAGGGGATAACACTGAAGCTTTCTTT.

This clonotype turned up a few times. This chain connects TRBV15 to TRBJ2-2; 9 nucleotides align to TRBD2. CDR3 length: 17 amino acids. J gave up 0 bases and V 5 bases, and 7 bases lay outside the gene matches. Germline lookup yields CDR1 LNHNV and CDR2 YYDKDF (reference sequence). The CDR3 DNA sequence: TGTGCCACCAGCGCGGCCCTAGCGGGGACGAACACCGGGGAGCTGTTTTTT. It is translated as CATSAALAGTNTGELFF.

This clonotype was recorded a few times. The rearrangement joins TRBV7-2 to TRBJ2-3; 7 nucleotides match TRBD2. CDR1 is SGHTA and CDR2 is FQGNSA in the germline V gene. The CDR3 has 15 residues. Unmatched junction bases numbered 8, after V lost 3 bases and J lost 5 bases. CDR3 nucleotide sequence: TGTGCCAGCAGCTTTTGGGGGGGACTGGGAGATACGCAGTATTTT. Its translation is CASSFWGGLGDTQYF.

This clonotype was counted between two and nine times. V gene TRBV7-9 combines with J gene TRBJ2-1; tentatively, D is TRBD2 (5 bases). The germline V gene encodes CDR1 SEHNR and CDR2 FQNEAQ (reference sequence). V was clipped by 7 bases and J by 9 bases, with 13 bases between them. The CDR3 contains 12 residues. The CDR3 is CASIPSFGEQFF. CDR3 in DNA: TGTGCCAGCATTCCTAGCTTCGGTGAGCAGTTCTTC.

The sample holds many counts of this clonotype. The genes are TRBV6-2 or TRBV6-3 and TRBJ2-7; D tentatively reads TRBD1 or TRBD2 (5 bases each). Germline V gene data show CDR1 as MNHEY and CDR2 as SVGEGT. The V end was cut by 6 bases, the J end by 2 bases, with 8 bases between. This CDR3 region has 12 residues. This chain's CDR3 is CASSWDAYEQYF. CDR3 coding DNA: TGTGCCAGCAGCTGGGACGCCTACGAGCAGTACTTC.

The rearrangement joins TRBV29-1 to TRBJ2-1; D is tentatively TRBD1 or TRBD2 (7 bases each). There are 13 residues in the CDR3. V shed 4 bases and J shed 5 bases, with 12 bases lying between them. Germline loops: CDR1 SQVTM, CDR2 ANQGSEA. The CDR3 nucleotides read TGCAGCGTTGCAGGGGGGGCTAACAATGAGCAGTTCTTC. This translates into CSVAGGANNEQFF.

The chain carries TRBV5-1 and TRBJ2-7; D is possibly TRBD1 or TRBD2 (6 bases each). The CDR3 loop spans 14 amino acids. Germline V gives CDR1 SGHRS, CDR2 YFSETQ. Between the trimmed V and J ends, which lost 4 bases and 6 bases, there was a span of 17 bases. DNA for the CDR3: TGCGCCAGCAGCAGGGACATCGGAGGGAGCGAGCAGTACGTC. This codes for CASSRDIGGSEQYV.

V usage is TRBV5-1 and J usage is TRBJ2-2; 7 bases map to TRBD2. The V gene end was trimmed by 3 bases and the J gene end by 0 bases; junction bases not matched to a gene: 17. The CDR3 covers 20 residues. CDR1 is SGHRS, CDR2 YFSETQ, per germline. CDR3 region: CASSSSPTKWDYANTGELFF. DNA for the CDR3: TGCGCCAGCAGCTCCTCTCCCACCAAATGGGACTACGCGAACACCGGGGAGCTGTTTTTT.

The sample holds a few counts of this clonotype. The CDR3 nucleotides read TGTGCCAGCAGCGCCAGCGGGACAGCTTACAATGAGCAGTTCTTC. Protein: CASSASGTAYNEQFF. The chain uses TRBV7-9 and TRBJ2-1; perhaps D is TRBD1 or TRBD2 (7 bases each). There are 15 residues in the CDR3. Deletions cut 5 bases from V and 4 bases from J, with 15 bases between. The germline CDR1 and CDR2 sequences are SEHNR and FQNEAQ (reference sequence).

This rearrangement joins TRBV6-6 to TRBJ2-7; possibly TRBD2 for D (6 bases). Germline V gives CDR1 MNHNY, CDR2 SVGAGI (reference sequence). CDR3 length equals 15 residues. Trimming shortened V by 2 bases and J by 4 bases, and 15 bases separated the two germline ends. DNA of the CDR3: TGTGCCAGCAGTTACCCGGGACTCGGCTCTTACGAGCAGTACTTC. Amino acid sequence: CASSYPGLGSYEQYF.

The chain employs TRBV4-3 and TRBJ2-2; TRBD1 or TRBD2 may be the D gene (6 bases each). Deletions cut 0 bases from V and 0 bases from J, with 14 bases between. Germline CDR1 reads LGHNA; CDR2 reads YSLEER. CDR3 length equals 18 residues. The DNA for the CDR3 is TGCGCCAGCAGCCAAGATTGGTTAGGGGGGCCGAACACCGGGGAGCTGTTTTTT. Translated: CASSQDWLGGPNTGELFF.